This section outlines one TCR beta chain sequence together with its context. Using immunoSEQ multiplex PCR, the repertoire was profiled, and TCRdb retains in-frame clones only, with some absent. The sample consists of some 2 million clones, about 95% of them appearing once. Germline CDR1 is LNHDA and CDR2 is SQIVND (reference sequence). CDR3 length equals 13 residues. The V gene lost 5 bases and the J gene lost 6 bases, with 13 bases spanning the gap. This sample stems from a study of shared clonotypes between healthy human individuals. The naive CD8 subset, CD45RO-negative cells positively selected for CCR7, excluded terminally differentiated effector memory CD45RA+ cells.

Sequencing was carried out using naive CD8+ T cells sorted from blood. This TCR was recovered from a man aged 18 to 30 in good health. V is TRBV19 and J is TRBJ1-1; D gene uncertain. The CDR3 coding sequence is TGTGCCAGTAGTTCCGGGCCCAAGGCTGAAGCTTTCTTT. Protein sequence: CASSSGPKAEAFF.